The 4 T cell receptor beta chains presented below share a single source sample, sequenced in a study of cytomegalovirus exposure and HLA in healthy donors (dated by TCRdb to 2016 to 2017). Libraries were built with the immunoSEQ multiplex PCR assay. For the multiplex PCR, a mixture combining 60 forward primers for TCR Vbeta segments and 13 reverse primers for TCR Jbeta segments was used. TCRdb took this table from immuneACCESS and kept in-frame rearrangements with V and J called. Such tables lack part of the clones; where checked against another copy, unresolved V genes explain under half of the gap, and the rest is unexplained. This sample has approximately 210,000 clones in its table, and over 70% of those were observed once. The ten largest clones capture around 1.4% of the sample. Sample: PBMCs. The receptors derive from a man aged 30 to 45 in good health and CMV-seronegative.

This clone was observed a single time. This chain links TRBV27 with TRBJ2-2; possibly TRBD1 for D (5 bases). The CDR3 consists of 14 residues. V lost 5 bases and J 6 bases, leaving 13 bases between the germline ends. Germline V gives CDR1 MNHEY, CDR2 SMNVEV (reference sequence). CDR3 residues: CASSGQGVSGELFF. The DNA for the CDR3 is TGTGCCAGCAGTGGACAAGGGGTTTCCGGGGAGCTGTTTTTT.

This chain's CDR3 is CSVVSGGGRGNEQFF. The DNA of the CDR3 is TGCAGCGTTGTGTCGGGTGGCGGGAGGGGCAATGAGCAGTTCTTC. This chain uses TRBV29-1 with TRBJ2-1; 9 bases align to TRBD2. The CDR3 is 15 amino acids. CDR1 and CDR2 (germline): SQVTM, ANQGSEA. V lost 4 bases to trimming and J lost 6 bases; unmatched junction nucleotides: 10.

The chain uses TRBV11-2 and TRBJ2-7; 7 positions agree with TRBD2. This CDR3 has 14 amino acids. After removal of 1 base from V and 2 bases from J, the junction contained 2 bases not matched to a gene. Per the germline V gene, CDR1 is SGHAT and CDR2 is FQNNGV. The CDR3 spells CASSLGSGTYEQYF. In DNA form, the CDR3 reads TGTGCCAGCAGCTTAGGGAGCGGGACCTACGAGCAGTACTTC. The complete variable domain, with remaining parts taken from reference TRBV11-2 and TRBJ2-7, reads EAGVAQSPRYKIIEKRQSVAFWCNPISGHATLYWYQQILGQGPKLLIQFQNNGVVDDSQLPKDRFSAERLKGVDSTLKIQPAKLEDSAVYLCASSLGSGTYEQYFGPGTRLTVT.

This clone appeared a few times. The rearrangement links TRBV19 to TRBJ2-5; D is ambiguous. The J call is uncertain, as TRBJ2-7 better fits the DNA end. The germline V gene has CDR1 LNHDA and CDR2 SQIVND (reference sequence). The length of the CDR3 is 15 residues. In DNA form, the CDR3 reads TGTGCCAGTAGTGTTTCCCCCGGGTTCGCCTACGAGCAGTACTTC. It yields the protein CASSVSPGFAYEQYF.